A selection of T cell receptor beta chains follows, all from one sample in a study of immune cell composition in non-small cell lung cancer. Only in-frame clones appear in the TCRdb table, and some are missing; sequencing was by immunoSEQ multiplex PCR. The table lists 4,500 to 6,500 clones, less than 75% of them singletons. The sequencing input was lung tumor tissue. All receptors derive from a human donor with non-small cell lung cancer. Both conserved end residues are part of each CDR3. D genes are given only for firm matches. The listing skips clone size in some rows; elsewhere it reads once, few, many or a size class.

V gene: TRBV7-9; clone size: NA; D gene: NA; J gene: TRBJ1-2; CDR3 DNA: TGTGCCAGCAGCCTAGCAGGGGATGGCTACACCTTC; CDR3 protein: CASSLAGDGYTF
V gene: TRBV5-6; clone size: NA; D gene: NA; J gene: TRBJ1-1; CDR3 DNA: TGTGCCAGCAGCCTATACTCCCAAAACCACAGGGCGGAAGCTTTCTTT; CDR3 protein: CASSLYSQNHRAEAFF
V gene: TRBV2; clone size: NA; D gene: NA; J gene: TRBJ1-2; CDR3 DNA: TGTGCCAGCAGTGAAGCGCGAGCCTACACCTTC; CDR3 protein: CASSEARAYTF
V gene: TRBV28; clone size: once; D gene: NA; J gene: TRBJ1-1; CDR3 DNA: TGTGCCAGCAGTTTGCAGGGCGGCGACACTGAAGCTTTCTTT; CDR3 protein: CASSLQGGDTEAFF
V gene: TRBV19; clone size: few; D gene: NA; J gene: TRBJ1-5; CDR3 DNA: TGTGCCAGTAGTATAGATCTACAGCCCCAGCATTTT; CDR3 protein: CASSIDLQPQHF
V gene: TRBV19; clone size: NA; D gene: NA; J gene: TRBJ2-1; CDR3 DNA: TGTGCCAGTAGTCCCCCCTGGGCCGGGAATAATGAGCAGTTCTTC; CDR3 protein: CASSPPWAGNNEQFF
V gene: TRBV6-1; clone size: NA; D gene: NA; J gene: TRBJ2-5; CDR3 DNA: TGTGCCAGCAGTGGACTGGCCCAAGAGACCCAGTACTTC; CDR3 protein: CASSGLAQETQYF
V gene: TRBV14; clone size: few; D gene: NA; J gene: TRBJ2-2; CDR3 DNA: TGTGCCAGCAGCGAAGGAGGCAGGGCCGGGGAGCTGTTTTTT; CDR3 protein: CASSEGGRAGELFF
V gene: TRBV25-1; clone size: NA; D gene: NA; J gene: TRBJ2-7; CDR3 DNA: TGTGCCAGCAGTGACTACTACGAGCAGTACTTC; CDR3 protein: CASSDYYEQYF
V gene: TRBV19; clone size: NA; D gene: TRBD2; J gene: TRBJ2-1; CDR3 DNA: TGTGCCAGTAGAATTACCGGGACTAGCGGAGTCTACAATGAGCAGTTCTTC; CDR3 protein: CASRITGTSGVYNEQFF
V gene: TRBV2; clone size: NA; D gene: NA; J gene: TRBJ1-2; CDR3 DNA: TGTGCCAGCAGTCCTCTGACAGATGGCCCTTATGGCTACACCTTC; CDR3 protein: CASSPLTDGPYGYTF
V gene: TRBV19; clone size: medium-sized; D gene: TRBD1; J gene: TRBJ2-7; CDR3 DNA: TGTGCCAGTAGTAGCCGGGACAGGGGATTTTACTCCTACGAGCAGTACTTC; CDR3 protein: CASSSRDRGFYSYEQYF
V gene: TRBV6-5; clone size: NA; D gene: NA; J gene: TRBJ1-2; CDR3 DNA: TGTGCCAGCAGTTCCGGGGTTGCGGGGACCTATGGCTACACCTTC; CDR3 protein: CASSSGVAGTYGYTF
V gene: TRBV25-1; clone size: NA; D gene: TRBD1; J gene: TRBJ1-3; CDR3 DNA: TGTGCCAGCAGTAAGGACAGGGGGAGCTCTGGAAACACCATATATTTT; CDR3 protein: CASSKDRGSSGNTIYF
V gene: TRBV28; clone size: NA; D gene: NA; J gene: TRBJ2-5; CDR3 DNA: TGTGCCAGCAGCTTTACCGGGACACCGGAGGAGACCCAGTACTTC; CDR3 protein: CASSFTGTPEETQYF
V gene: TRBV6-6; clone size: NA; D gene: TRBD1; J gene: TRBJ1-2; CDR3 DNA: TGTGCCAGCAGTTTGGACAGGGTATCGGGTGGCTACACCTTC; CDR3 protein: CASSLDRVSGGYTF
V gene: TRBV7-9; clone size: NA; D gene: TRBD1; J gene: TRBJ1-2; CDR3 DNA: TGTGCCAGCAGCTTCCGGGACAGGGACTATGGCTACACCTTC; CDR3 protein: CASSFRDRDYGYTF
V gene: TRBV5-6; clone size: NA; D gene: TRBD2; J gene: TRBJ2-3; CDR3 DNA: TGTGCCAGCAGCTTCAGAGCGGGAGGAGCGCAGTATTTT; CDR3 protein: CASSFRAGGAQYF
V gene: TRBV14; clone size: few; D gene: NA; J gene: TRBJ1-2; CDR3 DNA: TGTGCCAGCAGCCTAGGTTGGACAGAGGCCTTTGGCTACACCTTC; CDR3 protein: CASSLGWTEAFGYTF
V gene: TRBV9; clone size: NA; D gene: TRBD2; J gene: TRBJ2-1; CDR3 DNA: TGTGCCAGCAGCGTATTTAGCGGGAGCGCCAATGAGCAGTTCTTC; CDR3 protein: CASSVFSGSANEQFF
V gene: TRBV27; clone size: NA; D gene: NA; J gene: TRBJ2-7; CDR3 DNA: TGTGCCAGCAGTTTCGACATCAAATCCTACGAGCAGTACTTC; CDR3 protein: CASSFDIKSYEQYF
V gene: TRBV2; clone size: once; D gene: TRBD2; J gene: TRBJ2-5; CDR3 DNA: TGTGCCAGCATCCCCGGAGCGGGAAGAGAGACCCAGTACTTC; CDR3 protein: CASIPGAGRETQYF
V gene: TRBV2; clone size: NA; D gene: TRBD1; J gene: TRBJ2-7; CDR3 DNA: TGTGCCAGCAGTACGGACAGGGGGCTTGAGCAGTACTTC; CDR3 protein: CASSTDRGLEQYF
V gene: TRBV28; clone size: NA; D gene: NA; J gene: TRBJ1-1; CDR3 DNA: TGTGCCAGCAGTTTCTGGGGGCTTCGCAGAAGCACTGAAGCTTTCTTT; CDR3 protein: CASSFWGLRRSTEAFF
V gene: TRBV27; clone size: NA; D gene: NA; J gene: TRBJ2-5; CDR3 DNA: TGTGCCAGACCCAGGGTGCCCAAAGAGACCCAGTACTTC; CDR3 protein: CARPRVPKETQYF
V gene: TRBV7-2; clone size: NA; D gene: NA; J gene: TRBJ2-3; CDR3 DNA: TGTGCCAGCAGCTCAGGGGGCCTAGCGGGACCCCGGGCGCAGTATTTT; CDR3 protein: CASSSGGLAGPRAQYF
V gene: TRBV10-3; clone size: once; D gene: TRBD1; J gene: TRBJ1-4; CDR3 DNA: TGTGCCTCAAGCACCGGGACAGGGCCCGAAAAACTGTTTTTT; CDR3 protein: CASSTGTGPEKLFF
V gene: TRBV5-1; clone size: NA; D gene: TRBD2; J gene: TRBJ2-3; CDR3 DNA: TGCGCCAGCAGCTTGTTGGGAGGGATCACAGATACGCAGTATTTT; CDR3 protein: CASSLLGGITDTQYF
V gene: TRBV19; clone size: NA; D gene: NA; J gene: TRBJ2-2; CDR3 DNA: TGTGCCAGTAGTCGCGGGGAGCTGTTTTTT; CDR3 protein: CASSRGELFF
V gene: TRBV5-1; clone size: NA; D gene: TRBD2; J gene: TRBJ2-7; CDR3 DNA: TGCGCCAGCAGCGATGTAGCGGGAAGGACCTACGAGCAGTACTTC; CDR3 protein: CASSDVAGRTYEQYF
V gene: TRBV5-1; clone size: NA; D gene: TRBD2; J gene: TRBJ2-1; CDR3 DNA: TGCGCCAGCAGCTCGGGTGGCGGGAGGGCCATCAATGAGCAGTTCTTC; CDR3 protein: CASSSGGGRAINEQFF
V gene: TRBV6-1; clone size: NA; D gene: TRBD1; J gene: TRBJ2-3; CDR3 DNA: TGTGCCAGCAGTGAAGCGTCTGGCAGGGGGTACAGGCAGTATTTT; CDR3 protein: CASSEASGRGYRQYF
V gene: TRBV14; clone size: NA; D gene: TRBD1; J gene: TRBJ1-1; CDR3 DNA: TGTGCCAGCAGCCCCCCGGGACAGCGGGTTACTGAAGCTTTCTTT; CDR3 protein: CASSPPGQRVTEAFF
V gene: TRBV30; clone size: large; D gene: NA; J gene: TRBJ2-6; CDR3 DNA: TGTGCCTGGACCCTAAACGTAGCCTCTGGGGCCAACGTCCTGACTTTC; CDR3 protein: CAWTLNVASGANVLTF
V gene: TRBV7-6; clone size: NA; D gene: NA; J gene: TRBJ2-3; CDR3 DNA: TGTGCCAGCAGCTTAGGTTCGGGGGAGTCGCAGTATTTT; CDR3 protein: CASSLGSGESQYF
V gene: TRBV6-5; clone size: NA; D gene: TRBD2; J gene: TRBJ2-7; CDR3 DNA: TGTGCCAACTCTAGCGGGAGTATAACCTACGAGCAGTACTTC; CDR3 protein: CANSSGSITYEQYF
V gene: TRBV7-9; clone size: NA; D gene: NA; J gene: TRBJ2-7; CDR3 DNA: TGTGCCAGCAGCCATAGCGTAACCTACGAGCAGTACTTC; CDR3 protein: CASSHSVTYEQYF
V gene: TRBV15; clone size: NA; D gene: NA; J gene: TRBJ2-7; CDR3 DNA: TGTGCCACCAGCAGAGCGGCAGGGCTACTACACGAGCAGTACTTC; CDR3 protein: CATSRAAGLLHEQYF
V gene: TRBV6-4; clone size: NA; D gene: NA; J gene: TRBJ2-1; CDR3 DNA: TGTGCCAGCAGTGACTCACCGAGCAATGAGCAGTTCTTC; CDR3 protein: CASSDSPSNEQFF
V gene: TRBV7-2; clone size: NA; D gene: TRBD2; J gene: TRBJ2-1; CDR3 DNA: TGTGCCAGCAGCCAAACTAGCGGGCCGTTCAATGAGCAGTTCTTC; CDR3 protein: CASSQTSGPFNEQFF
V gene: TRBV19; clone size: few; D gene: TRBD1; J gene: TRBJ2-2; CDR3 DNA: TGTGCCAGTAGTATCGCAGGGGGCTCGAACACCGGGGAGCTGTTTTTT; CDR3 protein: CASSIAGGSNTGELFF
V gene: TRBV30; clone size: NA; D gene: TRBD2; J gene: TRBJ2-1; CDR3 DNA: TGTGCCTGGGGGAAGCTAGCGGGAGACCGCTCCTACAATGAGCAGTTCTTC; CDR3 protein: CAWGKLAGDRSYNEQFF
V gene: TRBV30; clone size: NA; D gene: NA; J gene: TRBJ1-4; CDR3 DNA: TGTGCCTGGAGCCTAAGGATGGGCGAAAAACTGTTTTTT; CDR3 protein: CAWSLRMGEKLFF
V gene: TRBV4-3; clone size: NA; D gene: TRBD1; J gene: TRBJ2-7; CDR3 DNA: TGCGCCAGCAGCCAACAACCCGGACAGGGAGGTAGCGAGCAGTACTTC; CDR3 protein: CASSQQPGQGGSEQYF
V gene: TRBV5-6; clone size: NA; D gene: TRBD2; J gene: TRBJ2-7; CDR3 DNA: TGTGCCAGCTCCCCGGGGGGACTGGCCTACGAGCAGTACTTC; CDR3 protein: CASSPGGLAYEQYF
V gene: TRBV4-3; clone size: NA; D gene: TRBD2; J gene: TRBJ2-7; CDR3 DNA: TGCGCCAGCAGCTACACCGCGGGAGACGAGCAGTACTTC; CDR3 protein: CASSYTAGDEQYF
V gene: TRBV10-2; clone size: NA; D gene: TRBD2; J gene: TRBJ2-5; CDR3 DNA: TGCGCCACCCTAGGGGCGGGAGGGGAGACCCAGTACTTC; CDR3 protein: CATLGAGGETQYF
V gene: TRBV10-3; clone size: few; D gene: NA; J gene: TRBJ1-2; CDR3 DNA: TGTGCCATCCAATTGGCGGGGTTTGGCTACACCTTC; CDR3 protein: CAIQLAGFGYTF
V gene: TRBV27; clone size: few; D gene: TRBD1; J gene: TRBJ1-2; CDR3 DNA: TGTGCCAGCAGTCCGTGGACAGGGGGGGCCTATGGCTACACCTTC; CDR3 protein: CASSPWTGGAYGYTF
V gene: TRBV5-1; clone size: NA; D gene: TRBD1; J gene: TRBJ2-3; CDR3 DNA: TGCGCCAGCAGCTTAGGACAGGAGACAGATACGCAGTATTTT; CDR3 protein: CASSLGQETDTQYF
V gene: TRBV7-9; clone size: NA; D gene: NA; J gene: TRBJ1-6; CDR3 DNA: TGTGCCAGCAGCCCAGGGACATGGGGGAATTCACCCCTCCACTTT; CDR3 protein: CASSPGTWGNSPLHF
V gene: TRBV5-6; clone size: NA; D gene: NA; J gene: TRBJ2-3; CDR3 DNA: TGTGCCAGCAGCTTGGCCAGTCTGGATACGCAGTATTTT; CDR3 protein: CASSLASLDTQYF
V gene: TRBV4-2; clone size: once; D gene: NA; J gene: TRBJ2-5; CDR3 DNA: TGTGCCAGCAGCCGACAGGCGTACCAAGAGACCCAGTACTTC; CDR3 protein: CASSRQAYQETQYF
V gene: TRBV4-3; clone size: NA; D gene: TRBD1; J gene: TRBJ2-3; CDR3 DNA: TGCGCCAGCAGCCTGCAGGGTCCGGGACAGGCAGATACGCAGTATTTT; CDR3 protein: CASSLQGPGQADTQYF
V gene: TRBV11-2; clone size: NA; D gene: NA; J gene: TRBJ2-7; CDR3 DNA: TGTGCCAGCAGCCTGTACAGGGACTACGAGCAGTACTTC; CDR3 protein: CASSLYRDYEQYF
V gene: TRBV9; clone size: few; D gene: TRBD2; J gene: TRBJ2-3; CDR3 DNA: TGTGCCAGCAGCGTAGCCCCCGCGGGAGTGGCAGATACGCAGTATTTT; CDR3 protein: CASSVAPAGVADTQYF